This TCR beta chain was captured by sequencing in a study of spatial heterogeneity in lung cancer. There are many counts of this clonotype. The library protocol tagged each TCR cDNA with a unique molecular identifier. TCRdb re-called the 5' RACE reads with MiXCR, one entry per CDR3 protein. The sample includes about 2,800 distinct CDR3 sequences, around a third of them seen just once. V lost 3 bases to trimming and J lost 0 bases; unmatched junction nucleotides: 5. The CDR3 extends over 16 amino acids. Germline lookup yields CDR1 DFQATT and CDR2 SNEGSKA (reference sequence). As to time point: sample taken at primary tumor resection. The study sequenced unsorted whole RNA from tumor, nontumor lung or frozen PBMC.

The sequence was obtained from a male donor with early-stage non-small cell lung cancer. The sample consisted of PBMCs, taken at surgery. This chain joins TRBV20-1 and TRBJ2-6; 7 bases are a match to TRBD2. The CDR3 spells CSASEGGVSGANVLTF. The CDR3, as DNA: TGCAGTGCTAGTGAGGGAGGGGTCTCTGGGGCCAACGTCCTGACTTTC.